This T cell receptor (beta chain) derives from a study of blood T cell repertoires in COVID-19. Study as a whole: Spain, Italy and the United States supplied samples that represented acute and convalescent COVID-19. Sources were T cells, B-cell-depleted T cells, or PBMCs; the material itself was cDNA or gDNA.

This clone was seen a few times. Original processing notes: Reference gene primer amplification gave nucleated cell count estimates. Sequencing used immunoSEQ multiplex PCR; TCRdb keeps in-frame clones, though not all of them. Clone size and V and J calls were adopted from that table, with D and trimming inferred from the DNA. Of about 150,000 clones in the sample, roughly 80% were seen once. The junction had 4 bases not matched to a gene; V was cut back by 2 bases and J by 3 bases. This CDR3 contains 16 residues. Germline CDR1 reads MNHNY; CDR2 reads SVGAGI (reference sequence). The receptor was derived from a man in his fifties with active or convalescent COVID-19. The sequenced sample consisted of peripheral blood. The chain employs TRBV6-6 and TRBJ1-5; 10 nucleotides line up with TRBD1. CDR3 region: CASSYKGQGNNQPQHF. The CDR3, as DNA: TGTGCCAGCAGTTACAAGGGACAGGGGAACAATCAGCCCCAGCATTTT.